This T cell receptor (beta chain) was recorded in a study of CD8 T cells in ankylosing spondylitis (dated by TCRdb to about 2017). With respect to the entire study: T cell receptor beta repertoires were profiled in healthy donors and ankylosing spondylitis patients so that disease-linked TCR variants could be found. The full study cohort comprised 20 to 25 ankylosing spondylitis patients and approximately 100 healthy donors. Samples of peripheral blood were taken, and for ankylosing spondylitis patients, synovial fluid was collected as well.

This clonotype was found many times. There is no known antigen for this receptor. No base quality information exists; no much larger clone differs at one position. The paper as a whole reports these results and caveats: According to the report, matched synovial fluid samples from ankylosing spondylitis patients were significantly enriched for the disease-linked clones. A CD8+ phenotype was shown by the disease-linked clones, which were found at relatively low frequencies in peripheral blood. Some motif variants were previously reported in synovial fluid and blood of reactive arthritis patients, suggesting common disease-initiation mechanisms. A TCR beta motif made up of several highly homologous amino acid variants appeared to be characteristic of blood from ankylosing spondylitis patients.

CDR1 MNHEY and CDR2 SVGEGT were looked up in the germline V gene. The CDR3 covers 16 residues, taking in both the cysteine and the phenylalanine. The sequence is cut down to CDR3 DNA, 48 bases in frame from base 1. The germline V end is reduced by 4 bases and the J end by 4 bases; junction bases left unmatched: 10. Synovial fluid samples and blood samples obtained from the same ankylosing spondylitis patients were matched. The sample was run on an Illumina HiSeq 2500. Quantitative 5'-RACE with molecular barcodes was used to prepare TCR beta libraries. From the authors' description of their analysis: To identify disease-linked TCR variants, a new computational method was used, one built on a probabilistic model of VDJ rearrangement. The public reads were quality trimmed at Q25 with fastp and then assembled into clones with MiXCR by TCRdb, keeping productive beta chains. Under each unique CDR3 protein, matching rows form one entry showing the most common genes and DNA. The V and J calls were not made by the authors but by TCRdb's processing. The sample table lists some 140,000 distinct CDR3 sequences, roughly 8% of them with a count of one. The ten largest clonotypes hold about 7.1% of the sample.

This sequence originates from a male donor with ankylosing spondylitis. The rearrangement combines TRBV6-2 or TRBV6-3 with TRBJ2-7, with TRBD2 identical over 10 junction bases. Sequencing was done on a sample of synovial fluid, either unsorted or a sorted T cell fraction (not recorded which). CDR3 region: CASSSSPSGSIYEQYF. The DNA sequence follows: TGTGCCAGCAGTTCCTCCCCTAGCGGGAGTATTTACGAGCAGTACTTC.